Below are 8 T cell receptor beta chains sequenced from a single sample in a study of tumor-infiltrating lymphocytes in primary liver carcinoma. A primer matching the constant region was used to make TCR beta cDNA from around 550 ng of total RNA. A slightly modified ARM-PCR protocol with three nested multiplex PCR rounds produced these TCR beta libraries. The two initial PCR rounds, around 10 cycles each, used TRBV1-TRBV30 forward and C-beta reverse primers. TCRdb reanalysed the multiplex PCR reads using MiXCR and keeps one entry per CDR3 protein. Among 300,000 to 400,000 distinct CDR3 sequences listed, more than 55% were seen once. Unsorted whole blood yielded blood RNA, and germline DNA was extracted as well. The sequenced material came from peripheral blood. Receptors originate from a man aged 40-50 years with primary liver carcinoma and hepatitis B virus infection.

This clonotype was observed a handful of times. The chain joins TRBV6-6 to TRBJ1-2; D ambiguous. V dropped 2 bases and J dropped 4 bases, with 8 bases sitting between them. The length of the CDR3 is 13 residues. CDR1 and CDR2 from the germline V gene are MNHNY and SVGAGI (reference sequence). CDR3 sequence reads: CASSYGSTYGYTF. The CDR3 nucleotides are TGTGCCAGCAGTTACGGGTCCACCTATGGCTACACCTTC.

CDR3 protein: CASSPGLTFYEQYF. CDR3 DNA sequence: TGTGCCAGTAGCCCGGGACTCACCTTCTACGAGCAGTACTTC. This sequence joins TRBV11-2 and TRBJ2-7; perhaps TRBD2 as D (6 bases). The length of the CDR3 is 14 residues. Germline-derived CDR1 and CDR2 are SGHAT and FQNNGV. Trimming left V 9 bases short and J 3 bases short, with 18 bases between.

Of note for this clonotype: A read error may produce the germline difference seen at one junction end. The rearrangement links TRBV11-1 to TRBJ2-1; 12 nucleotides match TRBD2. Per the germline V gene, CDR1 is SGHAT and CDR2 is FQDESV (reference sequence). The CDR3 runs 14 residues. The CDR3 coding sequence is TGTGCGAGCAGCCCGACTAGCGGGGGAGGGGAGCAGTTCTTC. Amino acids: CASSPTSGGGEQFF.

Remarks on this clonotype: Possible read error: a much larger clone is one base away. The rearrangement links TRBV28 to TRBJ2-5; D might be TRBD2 (6 bases). This CDR3 has 12 residues. Per germline, CDR1 MDHEN and CDR2 SYDVKM. CDR3 loop: CASGRGGETRYF. In DNA, the CDR3 is TGTGCCAGCGGCCGAGGAGGGGAGACCCGGTACTTC.

On this clonotype: The junction and the germline gene differ at one end; a read error may be behind it. The V gene is TRBV11-2, the J gene TRBJ2-7, with 10 bases lining up with TRBD1. Germline V gene sequence: CDR1 SGHAT, CDR2 FQNNGV. The CDR3 extends over 15 amino acids. CDR3 amino acids: CVSSARWTGGNEQYF. The CDR3 nucleotides read TGTGTCAGCAGCGCTAGATGGACAGGGGGAAACGAGCAGTACTTC.

In regard to this clonotype: The CDR3 carries no conserved terminal phenylalanine or tryptophan, so it likely arises from a read error. The genes are TRBV29-1 and TRBJ2-3; 10 bases match TRBD2. Germline loops: CDR1 SQVTM, CDR2 ANQGSEA. The CDR3 covers 13 residues. The CDR3 bases are TGCGGCGTCCAAGCGGGAGGGGCAGATACGCAGTATTTA. As protein: CGVQAGGADTQYL.

About this clonotype: A much larger clone is a single base away; this may be a read error. This rearrangement joins TRBV4-1 to TRBJ1-4; possibly TRBD1 for D (5 bases). Germline lookup yields CDR1 MGHRA and CDR2 YSYEKL. The CDR3 is 15 amino acids. The CDR3: CANSRLPAGIEKLFF. The CDR3 bases are TGCGCCAACAGCCGCCTCCCCGCAGGGATTGAAAAACTGTTTTTT.

Concerning this clonotype itself: At one boundary the junction diverges from the germline segment, which might be a read error. V and J are TRBV5-4 and TRBJ1-6, with TRBD1 matching 10 bases. Per germline, CDR1 SGHNT and CDR2 YYREEE (reference sequence). This CDR3 is 15 amino acids long. CDR3: CASSSDRGQDSPIHF. The CDR3 nucleotides are TGTGCCAGCAGCTCAGACAGGGGGCAAGATTCACCCATCCACTTT.